What follows are 5 T cell receptor beta chains derived from one specimen sequenced in a study of beta chain features in type 1 diabetes. Findings and caveats of the study: All four CD4+ subsets of Type 1 diabetes patients contained TCRB CDR3s that were moderately but significantly shorter.

No antigen is known for these receptors. cDNA synthesis used the whole RNA isolate, giving expressed TCRB sequences. Generated by immunoSEQ multiplex PCR, the TCRdb table keeps only in-frame clones and is missing some. In the table there are roughly 180,000 clones, less than 9.5% of which are singletons. Sequencing input: central memory CD4+ T cells from blood. These receptors originate from a woman aged 40 to 55 with type 1 diabetes.

The rearrangement links TRBV7-2 to TRBJ1-1; D is unclear. The length of the CDR3 is 14 residues. V lost 3 bases and J 4 bases, leaving 12 bases between the germline ends. Germline CDR1 and CDR2: SGHTA and FQGNSA. The CDR3 nucleotides read TGTGCCAGCAGCTTCGGGGAGGTGACCACTGAAGCTTTCTTT. Residues: CASSFGEVTTEAFF.

This clone was observed a handful of times. The rearrangement links TRBV7-2 to TRBJ2-5, with 12 bases that match TRBD2. Germline V lookup: CDR1 SGHTA, CDR2 FQGNSA. The V segment lost 3 bases and the J segment 2 bases; nucleotides outside the gene matches: 4. This CDR3 contains 16 residues. The DNA for the CDR3 is TGTGCCAGCAGCTTTGCCGGGACTAGCGGGCAAGAGACCCAGTACTTC. Its translation: CASSFAGTSGQETQYF.

This clone was counted between two and nine times. The chain is built from TRBV19 and TRBJ2-1, with 7 positions matching TRBD1. After removal of 7 bases from V and 5 bases from J, the junction contained 5 bases not matched to a gene. Germline V gene data show CDR1 as LNHDA and CDR2 as SQIVND (reference sequence). CDR3 length: 13 amino acids. The DNA of the CDR3 is TGTGCCAGTATGGGACAGCTAGACAATGAGCAGTTCTTC. The encoded protein is CASMGQLDNEQFF.

The rearrangement links TRBV30 to TRBJ1-2, with a weak D call TRBD1 (6 bases). V was shortened by 1 base and J by 0 bases, with 21 bases between the two germline ends. The CDR3 sequence is 18 residues long. From germline, CDR1 is GTSNPN and CDR2 SVGIG (reference sequence). The CDR3 nucleotides read TGTGCCTGGAGTGAAGGGTGGGGGCTCACTACGTCTAACTATGGCTACACCTTC. It specifies CAWSEGWGLTTSNYGYTF.

This clone showed up just a few times. The J gene is TRBJ1-2, the V gene TRBV28, with a possible D match to TRBD1 (5 bases). The CDR3 runs 14 residues. Germline V lookup: CDR1 MDHEN, CDR2 SYDVKM. Trimming cost V 3 bases and J 8 bases, with 16 bases left between them. The CDR3 loop reads CASSFIRVRGGYTF. CDR3 coding DNA: TGTGCCAGCAGTTTCATCAGGGTCCGGGGGGGCTACACCTTC.